This TCR beta chain was captured by sequencing in a study of somatic mutations in cytotoxic T cells in rheumatoid arthritis. Points from the study as a whole: Exceedance of 20% of CD8+ cells by the largest CD8+ clone occurred in about an eighth of the roughly 60 patients.

As regards this clone: What it recognizes is unknown.

Repertoires were generated with immunoSEQ multiplex PCR, while TCRdb's copy carries only in-frame clones and drops some. Among around 19,000 clones listed, over 75% were seen once. The CDR3 covers 15 residues. The sample consisted of CD8+ T cells sorted from blood. The sequence derives from an adult with rheumatoid arthritis. V is TRBV12-2 and J is TRBJ2-5. TRBV12-2 is flagged as a pseudogene. The CDR3 here is CASRLPGRIGETQYF. CDR3 DNA: TGTGCAAGTCGCTTACCGGGCCGGATCGGAGAGACCCAGTACTTC.